The 13 T cell receptor beta chains below come from one sample, sequenced in a study of tumor-infiltrating lymphocytes in primary liver carcinoma. Between roughly 20 and 33 mg of unsorted bulk tissue served as the source from which RNA and DNA were co-extracted. With a constant-region primer, TCR beta cDNA was made from approximately 450 ng of total RNA. Slightly modified ARM-PCR with three nested multiplex PCR rounds yielded TCR beta libraries. Primers for the first two PCR rounds were TRBV1-TRBV30 forward primers and a C-beta reverse primer (approximately 9 cycles per round). TCRdb re-analysed the multiplex PCR reads in MiXCR, keeping a single row per CDR3 protein. The data contain approximately 120,000 distinct CDR3 sequences, around 60% of them seen just once; the ten biggest clones take up roughly 8%. The sequenced material came from liver tumor tissue from sampling region 3. The subset: tumor region T3, left-lateral pole. Receptor source: a woman in her fifties or sixties with primary liver carcinoma and hepatitis B virus infection.

The chain recombines TRBV6-6 with TRBJ2-4; possible D gene TRBD1, 6 bases. Per the germline V gene, CDR1 is MNHNY and CDR2 is SVGAGI (reference sequence). Trimming stripped 7 bases from V and 0 bases from J, with 19 bases between. CDR3 length: 17 residues. The CDR3 is CASIGRTVVLAKNIQYF. The CDR3 DNA reads TGTGCCAGCATTGGACGGACAGTGGTCCTAGCCAAAAACATTCAGTACTTC.

About this clonotype itself: Sequence at one end of the junction differs from germline and may be a read error. The rearrangement joins TRBV7-9 to TRBJ2-3; D remains unclear. There are 13 residues in the CDR3. Germline CDR1 and CDR2: SEHNR and FQNEAQ (reference sequence). CDR3 nucleotides: TGTGTCAGCAGCAAAGTTGGAACAGATACGCAGTATTTT. Translating gives CVSSKVGTDTQYF.

This clonotype appeared many times. The rearrangement links TRBV6-5 to TRBJ2-2, with 10 nucleotides matching TRBD2. The length of the CDR3 is 18 residues. CDR1 is MNHEY, CDR2 SVGAGI, per germline. V dropped 5 bases and J dropped 1; count of bases not matched to a gene: 10. CDR3 loop: CASSDHLAGAGNTGELFF. CDR3 nucleotide sequence: TGTGCCAGCAGTGACCATCTAGCGGGAGCGGGGAACACCGGGGAGCTGTTTTTT.

In the case of this clonotype: Here the CDR3 omits its conserved ending phenylalanine or tryptophan, so a read error is the likely source. The chain is built from TRBV11-2 and TRBJ1-5; D remains unclear. Germline values: CDR1 SGHAT, CDR2 FQNNGV. The CDR3 totals 13 residues. The CDR3 loop reads CASSGMNNQPQHS. The CDR3 DNA reads as TGTGCCAGCAGCGGTATGAACAATCAACCCCAGCATTCT.

About this clonotype itself: The germline gene is not matched at one end of the junction; a read error may be the cause. The V and J genes are TRBV28 and TRBJ2-1; 9 bases align to TRBD2. Germline CDR1 MDHEN, CDR2 SYDVKM. CDR3 size: 11 residues. This chain's CDR3 is CASSSGTSPSF. As DNA, the CDR3 is TGTGCCAGCAGCTCCGGGACTAGCCCGTCCTTC.

This clonotype was observed a few times. This may arise from a read error, as a much more abundant clone is one base away. The chain's CDR3 is CVATGDSAYEQYF. CDR3 nucleotide sequence: TGTGTCGCCACGGGGGACAGTGCCTACGAGCAGTACTTC. V and J are TRBV28 and TRBJ2-7; D possibly corresponds to TRBD1 (7 bases). CDR3 size: 13 residues. Germline CDR1 and CDR2: MDHEN and SYDVKM.

As concerns this clonotype: At one boundary the junction diverges from the germline segment, which might be a read error. This sequence joins TRBV6-2 or TRBV6-3 and TRBJ2-7; D may be TRBD1 or TRBD2 (7 bases each). The CDR3 runs to 16 residues. Germline V gives CDR1 MNHEY, CDR2 SVGEGT. CDR3 amino acids: CASSPEGAGVNYEQYF. CDR3 nucleotides: TGTGCCAGCAGTCCTGAGGGGGCGGGAGTGAACTACGAGCAGTATTTC.

In the case of this clonotype: Mismatch with germline at one junction end may stem from a read error. J is TRBJ2-1 and V is TRBV11-2, with 9 bases aligning to TRBD2. The CDR3 has 14 amino acids. CDR1 is SGHAT and CDR2 is FQNNGV in the germline V gene. The DNA of the CDR3 is TGTGCCTGCAGCTCGGCGGGAGGGCCGCTTGAGCAGTTCTTC. Translating gives CACSSAGGPLEQFF. Filled out from reference TRBV11-2 and TRBJ2-1, the complete variable domain reads EAGVAQSPRYKIIEKRQSVAFWCNPISGHATLYWYQQILGQGPKLLIQFQNNGVVDDSQLPKDRFSAERLKGVDSTLKIQPAKLEDSAVYLCACSSAGGPLEQFFGPGTRLTVL.

For this clonotype: A much bigger clone sits one base away, suggesting this may be a read error. The rearrangement uses TRBV14 and TRBJ2-4, with D hard to call. CDR1 and CDR2 (germline): SGHDN, FVKESK. The CDR3 sequence is 12 residues long. The CDR3 DNA is TGTGACAGCAGCCGGGTGGTTGGCATTCAGTACTTC. The encoded protein is CDSSRVVGIQYF.

This clonotype was counted many times. This rearrangement joins TRBV12-3 or TRBV12-4 to TRBJ2-1, with 7 positions matching TRBD2. The CDR3 totals 14 residues. Germline trimming cut 2 bases from V and 6 bases from J; bases unmatched to any gene: 4. The CDR3 loop reads CASSLSGVTNEQFF. CDR3 nucleotides: TGTGCCAGCAGTTTAAGCGGGGTCACCAATGAGCAGTTCTTC.

This clonotype was seen at least ten times. The chain employs TRBV14 and TRBJ2-1; 8 bases line up with TRBD1. J lost 9 bases, V lost 4 bases, and 11 bases had no gene match. This CDR3 is built from 15 residues. The germline V gene encodes CDR1 SGHDN and CDR2 FVKESK. The CDR3 region is CASSLGQGELSEQFF. The DNA for the CDR3 is TGTGCCAGCAGCCTAGGACAGGGAGAATTGAGTGAGCAGTTCTTC.

A few counts support this clonotype. The V gene is TRBV29-1, the J gene TRBJ2-5, with D tentatively TRBD1 or TRBD2 (6 bases each). The germline V gene has CDR1 SQVTM and CDR2 ANQGSEA. The CDR3 has 13 residues. Trimming took off 4 bases at V and 7 bases at J, with 16 bases between the two ends. The CDR3 bases are TGCAGCGTTGCGCGGGACATCCATGTGACCCAGTACTTC. Protein sequence: CSVARDIHVTQYF. Full variable domain (rest looked up from reference TRBV29-1 and TRBJ2-5): SAVISQKPSRDICQRGTSLTIQCQVDSQVTMMFWYRQQPGQSLTLIATANQGSEATYESGFVIDKFPISRPNLTFSTLTVSNMSPEDSSIYLCSVARDIHVTQYFGPGTRLLVL.

For this clonotype: At one of its ends the junction is not consistent with the germline gene, which may arise from a read error. The chain has TRBV24-1 and TRBJ2-2; D ambiguous. This CDR3 is built from 17 residues. In germline, CDR1 is KGHDR, CDR2 SFDVKD. The CDR3 loop is CTTSSPMTSTETGELFF. The DNA for the CDR3 is TGTACCACCAGTTCTCCTATGACCTCTACAGAGACTGGGGAGCTGTTTTTT.